This is a list of T cell receptor beta chains from one sample in a study of CD8+CD57+ T cells in acquired aplastic anemia. Each CDR3 protein is one row after TCRdb ran MiXCR on the reads. The sample carries about 210,000 distinct CDR3 sequences, over 60% recorded once. Material: sorted CD4+, CD8+, or CD8+CD57+ T cells (not recorded which) from PBMCs. The source is a human donor in good health. CDR3s include the opening cysteine and the closing phenylalanine or tryptophan. D genes are given only for firm matches. The size field is filled for only some rows; it gives once, few, many or a size class.

d_call cdr3_length j_call v_call clone_size cdr3_aa cdr3_nt
TRBD1 15 TRBJ1-2 TRBV27 - CASSFLGQGNYGYTF TGTGCCAGCAGTTTCCTAGGACAGGGAAACTATGGCTACACCTTC
TRBD2 15 TRBJ2-1 TRBV25-1 - CATKGKRGAYNEQFF TGTGCCACCAAGGGAAAGCGGGGGGCCTACAATGAGCAGTTCTTC
- 13 TRBJ2-1 TRBV7-9 many CASNDSPYNEQFF TGTGCCAGCAACGACAGTCCCTACAATGAGCAGTTCTTC
TRBD1 13 TRBJ2-1 TRBV29-1 - CSVGRDSYNEQFF TGCAGCGTTGGCCGGGACAGCTACAATGAGCAGTTCTTC
TRBD1 14 TRBJ1-6 TRBV7-9 once CASSQGQSRSPLHF TGTGCCAGCAGCCAGGGACAGTCCCGCTCACCCCTCCACTTT
- 13 TRBJ2-2 TRBV6-1 many CASSDIDTGELFF TGTGCCAGCAGTGACATAGACACCGGGGAGCTGTTTTTT
- 14 TRBJ2-3 TRBV7-9 - CASSPWEITDTQYF TGTGCCAGCAGCCCCTGGGAGATCACAGATACGCAGTATTTT
- 15 TRBJ2-7 TRBV7-9 many CASSPQDTPPYEQYF TGTGCCAGCAGCCCTCAGGACACACCGCCCTACGAGCAGTACTTC
- 14 TRBJ2-7 TRBV6-5 few CASSYSTDSYEQYF TGTGCCAGCAGTTACTCGACGGATTCCTACGAGCAGTACTTC
- 13 TRBJ1-1 TRBV10-3 many CAISDGASPEAFF TGTGCCATCAGTGACGGGGCATCCCCTGAAGCTTTCTTT
- 16 TRBJ1-6 TRBV19 - CASSIPPGPDNSPLHF TGTGCCAGTAGTATCCCACCAGGCCCGGATAATTCACCCCTCCACTTT
- 14 TRBJ1-1 TRBV9 - CASSVVGRNTEAFF TGTGCCAGCAGCGTAGTGGGACGGAACACTGAAGCTTTCTTT
TRBD2 14 TRBJ2-4 TRBV5-8 many CASSPRGGGNIQYF TGTGCCAGCAGCCCGCGGGGGGGCGGGAACATTCAGTACTTC
TRBD1 15 TRBJ2-1 TRBV27 - CASTWTGGSYNEQFF TGTGCCAGCACCTGGACAGGGGGCTCCTACAATGAGCAGTTCTTC
- 11 TRBJ2-1 TRBV10-2 - CASRIVNEQFF TGCGCCAGCAGGATCGTAAATGAGCAGTTCTTC
- 16 TRBJ2-4 TRBV12-3/TRBV12-4 - CASSPDSGLAKNIQYF TGTGCCAGCAGTCCCGACAGCGGGTTAGCCAAAAACATTCAGTACTTC
- 12 TRBJ1-2 TRBV7-9 - CASSSINYGYTF TGTGCCAGCAGCTCAATCAACTATGGCTACACCTTC
- 14 TRBJ2-7 TRBV20-1 - CSAGVGGQTYEQYF TGCAGTGCGGGTGTGGGGGGGCAAACCTACGAGCAGTACTTC
- 12 TRBJ2-3 TRBV6-2/TRBV6-3 many CASSYRVDTQYF TGTGCCAGCAGTTACAGGGTCGATACGCAGTATTTT
- 13 TRBJ2-1 TRBV9 many CASSPWEFDEQFF TGTGCCAGCAGCCCCTGGGAGTTCGATGAGCAGTTCTTC
TRBD2 14 TRBJ2-7 TRBV13 many CASSLGTSRYEQYF TGTGCCAGCAGCTTGGGGACTAGCAGGTACGAGCAGTACTTC
TRBD2 13 TRBJ2-3 TRBV19 - CASQRGGLDEQYF TGTGCCAGTCAGCGGGGGGGCCTGGATGAGCAGTATTTT
- 15 TRBJ1-1 TRBV9 once CASSVQGQMNTEAFF TGTGCCAGCAGCGTGCAAGGGCAGATGAACACTGAAGCTTTCTTT
- 13 TRBJ1-1 TRBV5-1 many CASSWETNTEAFF TGCGCCAGCAGCTGGGAAACGAACACTGAAGCTTTCTTT
TRBD1 14 TRBJ2-3 TRBV24-1 once CATSDYRGADTQYF TGTGCCACCAGTGATTACAGGGGTGCAGATACGCAGTATTTT
- 12 TRBJ1-2 TRBV7-9 many CASSFQGDGYTF TGTGCCAGCAGCTTTCAGGGAGATGGCTACACCTTC
- 15 TRBJ2-3 TRBV14 - CASSQQTISTDTQYF TGTGCCAGCAGCCAACAGACTATTAGCACAGATACGCAGTATTTT
- 12 TRBJ1-6 TRBV5-6 - CASSFYSSPLHF TGTGCCAGCAGCTTTTATTCTTCACCCCTCCACTTT
- 15 TRBJ1-6 TRBV20-1 - CSARALTGFNSPLHF TGCAGTGCTAGAGCCCTTACAGGGTTTAATTCGCCCCTCCACTTT
TRBD1 15 TRBJ2-1 TRBV20-1 - CSAPGQDYSYNEQFF TGCAGTGCGCCGGGACAGGACTACAGTTACAATGAGCAGTTCTTC
TRBD1 15 TRBJ1-4 TRBV7-9 - CASSPPGQMNEKLFF TGTGCCAGCAGCCCCCCGGGACAGATGAATGAAAAACTGTTTTTT
- 14 TRBJ2-7 TRBV2 - CASTKGRGRYEQYF TGTGCCAGCACTAAGGGCAGGGGACGCTACGAGCAGTACTTC
TRBD2 15 TRBJ2-1 TRBV2 - CASREASGRSNEQFF TGTGCCAGCAGAGAGGCTAGCGGGAGATCCAATGAGCAGTTCTTC
TRBD2 17 TRBJ2-5 TRBV4-3 many CASSQDFAGGGQETQYF TGCGCCAGCAGCCAAGATTTCGCGGGGGGTGGTCAAGAGACCCAGTACTTC
- 13 TRBJ2-7 TRBV15 - CATSVRLLYEQYF TGTGCCACCAGCGTCAGGCTCCTCTACGAGCAGTACTTC
- 15 TRBJ1-1 TRBV6-4 few CASRTHRQGYTEAFF TGTGCCAGCAGGACCCATAGACAAGGGTACACTGAAGCTTTCTTT
- 13 TRBJ2-7 TRBV9 - CASSVADGYEQYF TGTGCCAGCAGCGTAGCCGACGGCTACGAGCAGTACTTC
- 15 TRBJ1-1 TRBV3-1 many CASSQVRQGNTEAFF TGTGCCAGCAGCCAAGTTAGGCAGGGGAACACTGAAGCTTTCTTT
- 13 TRBJ2-7 TRBV7-7 - CARTPVGANEQYF TGTGCCAGGACCCCGGTGGGGGCAAACGAGCAGTACTTC
TRBD1 14 TRBJ2-7 TRBV7-2 many CASSSDRAPYEQYF TGTGCCAGCAGCTCGGACAGGGCGCCCTACGAGCAGTACTTC
- 12 TRBJ2-3 TRBV12-3/TRBV12-4 - CASGGAVDTQYF TGTGCCAGCGGGGGGGCGGTAGATACGCAGTATTTT
TRBD1 14 TRBJ2-3 TRBV10-1 - CAIRRQGGTDTQYF TGTGCCATCAGGCGACAGGGGGGAACAGATACGCAGTATTTT
- 14 TRBJ2-2 TRBV24-1 few CATSDQTSTGELFF TGTGCCACCAGTGACCAGACTAGCACCGGGGAGCTGTTTTTT
- 11 TRBJ2-7 TRBV2 - CATGGGYEQYF TGTGCCACCGGTGGGGGCTACGAGCAGTACTTC
TRBD2 12 TRBJ2-1 TRBV20-1 - CSAGLASNEQFF TGCAGTGCCGGACTAGCGTCCAATGAGCAGTTCTTC
- 9 TRBJ2-7 TRBV11-2 - CAREGEQYF TGTGCCAGGGAGGGGGAGCAGTACTTC
TRBD2 16 TRBJ2-3 TRBV5-1 once CASSLWIASGSYTQYF TGTGCCAGCAGCTTGTGGATCGCTAGCGGGAGTTATACGCAGTATTTT